Listed here are 18 T cell receptor beta chains from one sample, sequenced in a study of shared clonotypes between healthy human individuals. The table came from immunoSEQ multiplex PCR; TCRdb's copy has only in-frame clones and leaves some out. The sample shows some 2 million clones, over 85% of them seen only once. Terminally differentiated effector memory CD45RA+ cells were excluded by CCR7 positive selection of CD45RO-negative cells. The sample was naive CD8+ T cells sorted from blood. These receptors came from a man between 18 and 29 years old in good health.

The V gene is TRBV5-6, the J gene TRBJ2-3; 7 nucleotides line up with TRBD1. Germline V lookup: CDR1 SGHDT, CDR2 YYEEEE. The CDR3 runs to 16 residues. V was pared by 3 bases and J by 0 bases, with 7 bases of the junction left unmatched. The chain's CDR3 is CASSSYPGQSTDTQYF. CDR3 in DNA: TGTGCCAGCAGCTCATACCCGGGACAGAGCACAGATACGCAGTATTTT.

The sample holds one count of this clone. The chain uses TRBV10-3 and TRBJ2-7, with 8 bases that match TRBD1. This CDR3 has 14 residues. The V gene end was trimmed by 2 bases and the J gene end by 3 bases; junction bases not matched to a gene: 3. Germline V gene sequence: CDR1 ENHRY, CDR2 SYGVKD. The CDR3 loop is CAISERDRLYEQYF. CDR3 bases: TGTGCCATCAGTGAGCGGGACAGGCTCTACGAGCAGTACTTC.

This chain connects TRBV5-4 to TRBJ2-1, with D perhaps being TRBD1 or TRBD2 (5 bases each). With 4 bases removed from V and 4 bases from J, the gap between germline ends came to 12 bases. CDR1 is SGHNT and CDR2 is YYREEE in the germline V gene (reference sequence). The CDR3 is made up of 14 amino acids. The CDR3 bases are TGTGCCAGCAGCGACCGGGACGGTTACAATGAGCAGTTCTTC. Protein sequence: CASSDRDGYNEQFF.

In this sample, this clone turned up once. The J gene is TRBJ2-7, the V gene TRBV7-9; weak D call: TRBD2 (6 bases). The CDR3 totals 15 residues. Germline V gene lookup returns CDR1 SEHNR and CDR2 FQNEAQ (reference sequence). Between the trimmed V and J ends, which lost 3 bases and 4 bases, there was a span of 16 bases. CDR3 residues: CASSFGRVEGYEQYF. In DNA form, the CDR3 reads TGTGCCAGCAGCTTTGGCAGGGTGGAGGGGTACGAGCAGTACTTC.

V gene TRBV6-6 combines with J gene TRBJ1-1, with D possibly being TRBD1 (6 bases). This CDR3 is 13 amino acids long. Germline CDR1 MNHNY, CDR2 SVGAGI (reference sequence). V lost 8 bases, J lost 4 bases, and 14 bases lay in between. The CDR3 DNA is TGTGCCAGCGGAGACAGGTACCTCACTGAAGCTTTCTTT. This gives the protein CASGDRYLTEAFF.

This clone has only one observation. The chain combines TRBV27 with TRBJ1-4; 8 bases match TRBD1. This CDR3 region has 14 residues. Germline V lookup: CDR1 MNHEY, CDR2 SMNVEV (reference sequence). After removal of 3 bases from V and 7 bases from J, the junction contained 4 bases not matched to a gene. The CDR3 is CASSLTGAGEKLFF. In nucleotides, the CDR3 is TGTGCCAGCAGTTTGACAGGGGCGGGTGAAAAACTGTTTTTT.

This clone was counted a single time. This chain links TRBV4-1 with TRBJ2-3; TRBD2 matches 9 bases. V dropped 4 bases and J dropped 2; count of bases not matched to a gene: 7. The germline CDR1 and CDR2 sequences are MGHRA and YSYEKL. The CDR3 extends over 16 amino acids. The chain's CDR3 is CASSRRLAADTDTQYF. The CDR3, as DNA: TGCGCCAGCAGCCGACGACTAGCGGCCGACACAGATACGCAGTATTTT.

V is TRBV11-2 and J is TRBJ2-7; D is perhaps TRBD2 (6 bases). Trimming shortened V by 3 bases and J by 0 bases, and 15 bases separated the two germline ends. The CDR3 is 16 amino acids. The germline V gene has CDR1 SGHAT and CDR2 FQNNGV. The chain's CDR3 is CASSFSGGESSYEQYF. CDR3 nucleotides: TGTGCCAGCAGCTTTTCGGGCGGGGAAAGCTCCTACGAGCAGTACTTC.

This chain's CDR3 is CASSALGAGGPSAYEQYF. CDR3 nucleotide sequence: TGTGCCAGCAGCGCCCTGGGAGCGGGAGGGCCTTCCGCCTACGAGCAGTACTTC. The genes are TRBV9 and TRBJ2-7; 10 bases line up with TRBD2. CDR1 and CDR2 from the germline V gene are SGDLS and YYNGEE. With V trimmed by 3 bases and J by 2 bases, 14 bases remained unmatched. CDR3 size: 18 residues.

This clone was observed a handful of times. At the DNA level, this CDR3 is encoded by other sequences in the same sample as well. The chain links TRBV30 to TRBJ1-1; D is perhaps TRBD1 (6 bases). CDR1 GTSNPN and CDR2 SVGIG come from the germline V gene (reference sequence). The CDR3 is made up of 13 amino acids. Trimming left V 1 base short and J 3 bases short, with 9 bases between. CDR3 nucleotide sequence: TGTGCCTGGAGTGGCCCAGGGGACACTGAAGCTTTCTTT. It translates to CAWSGPGDTEAFF.

V gene TRBV13 combines with J gene TRBJ1-1, with D unresolved. The CDR3 totals 13 residues. V was pared by 7 bases and J by 5 bases, with 14 bases between. Germline loops: CDR1 PRHDT, CDR2 FYEKMQ (reference sequence). In DNA form, the CDR3 reads TGTGCCAGCAAGGTTGGGATGGGGACTGAAGCTTTCTTT. It encodes CASKVGMGTEAFF.

V and J are TRBV4-1 and TRBJ2-7, with 10 bases that match TRBD2. Germline-derived CDR1 and CDR2 are MGHRA and YSYEKL. This CDR3 has 16 residues. V shed 3 bases, J shed 9 bases, and the junction held 14 bases outside the gene matches. CDR3 sequence reads: CASSQTLLAGSYRQYF. The CDR3, as DNA: TGCGCCAGCAGCCAGACGCTACTAGCGGGGAGTTACCGGCAGTACTTC.

As to this clone: Other DNA sequences in the sample encode the same CDR3. This chain links TRBV4-3 with TRBJ1-1, with a weak D call TRBD1 (5 bases). Germline CDR1 reads LGHNA; CDR2 reads YSLEER. This CDR3 comprises 14 residues. The V end lost 1 base, the J end lost 1 base, and 7 bases lay between the germline ends. The CDR3 bases are TGCGCCAGCAGCCAAGTCGGGGGGAACACTGAAGCTTTCTTT. It is translated as CASSQVGGNTEAFF.

The V gene is TRBV4-1, the J gene TRBJ2-7; a possible D gene is TRBD2 (6 bases). CDR3 length: 17 residues. V lost 0 bases to trimming and J lost 0 bases, with 15 bases between them. CDR1 is MGHRA and CDR2 is YSYEKL in the germline V gene. Here the CDR3 DNA reads TGCGCCAGCAGCCAAGAACCGGGGCGGGGACTCTCCTACGAGCAGTACTTC. As protein: CASSQEPGRGLSYEQYF.

This clone turned up a few times. The chain uses TRBV2 and TRBJ1-1; TRBD1 matches at 8 bases. Germline CDR1 SNHLY, CDR2 FYNNEI. Trimming removed 6 bases from V and 4 bases from J; junction bases left unmatched: 4. This CDR3 contains 13 residues. CDR3 in DNA: TGTGCCAGCAGGGCAGGGGGCAGCACTGAAGCTTTCTTT. It yields the protein CASRAGGSTEAFF.

The chain combines TRBV19 with TRBJ1-1; D is perhaps TRBD1 (5 bases). The germline V gene has CDR1 LNHDA and CDR2 SQIVND (reference sequence). The V gene lost 3 bases and the J gene lost 1 base, with 12 bases spanning the gap. There are 15 residues in the CDR3. DNA for the CDR3: TGTGCCAGTAGTATCATTGAAGGGACGAACACTGAAGCTTTCTTT. This sequence encodes CASSIIEGTNTEAFF.

The chain joins TRBV7-9 to TRBJ2-7, with 7 bases lining up with TRBD2. The J segment lost 2 bases and the V segment lost 5 bases, leaving 12 bases of the junction unmatched. CDR1 SEHNR and CDR2 FQNEAQ come from the germline V gene (reference sequence). This CDR3 region has 16 residues. For the CDR3, the DNA is TGTGCCAGCAGCCCAAGAAGCGGGGCCCGGACCTACGAGCAGTACTTC. Amino acids: CASSPRSGARTYEQYF. Full variable domain (outside the CDR3, taken from reference TRBV7-9 and TRBJ2-7): DTGVSQNPRHKITKRGQNVTFRCDPISEHNRLYWYRQTLGQGPEFLTYFQNEAQLEKSRLLSDRFSAERPKGSFSTLEIQRTEQGDSAMYLCASSPRSGARTYEQYFGPGTRLTVT.

V and J are TRBV9 and TRBJ1-2; 7 nucleotides agree with TRBD1. The CDR3 has 13 residues. Germline assignment: CDR1 SGDLS and CDR2 YYNGEE. The junction had 6 bases not matched to a gene; V was cut back by 2 bases and J by 8 bases. CDR3 in amino acids: CASSVGGTEGYTF. For the CDR3, the DNA is TGTGCCAGCAGCGTTGGGGGGACAGAAGGCTACACCTTC.